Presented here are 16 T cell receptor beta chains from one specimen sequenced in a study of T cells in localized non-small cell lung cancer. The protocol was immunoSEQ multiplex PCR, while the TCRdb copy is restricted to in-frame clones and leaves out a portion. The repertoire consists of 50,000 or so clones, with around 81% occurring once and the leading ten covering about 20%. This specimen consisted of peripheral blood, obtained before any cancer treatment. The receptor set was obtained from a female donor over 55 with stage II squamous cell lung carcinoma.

Here the CDR3 DNA reads TGTGCCAGCTCTCTGTACAGAGAGAGCTACGAGCAGTACTTC. Its translation: CASSLYRESYEQYF. J is TRBJ2-7 and V is TRBV18; D not resolved. Trimming took 6 bases from V and 3 from J, leaving 15 bases between them. Germline assignment: CDR1 KGHSH and CDR2 LQKENI. This CDR3 region has 14 residues.

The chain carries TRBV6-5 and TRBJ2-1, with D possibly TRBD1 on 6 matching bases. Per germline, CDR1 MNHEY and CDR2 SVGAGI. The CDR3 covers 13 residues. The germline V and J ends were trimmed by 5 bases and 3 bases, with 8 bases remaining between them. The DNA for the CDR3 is TGTGCCAGCAGTGTGACAGGCTACAATGAGCAGTTCTTC. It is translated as CASSVTGYNEQFF.

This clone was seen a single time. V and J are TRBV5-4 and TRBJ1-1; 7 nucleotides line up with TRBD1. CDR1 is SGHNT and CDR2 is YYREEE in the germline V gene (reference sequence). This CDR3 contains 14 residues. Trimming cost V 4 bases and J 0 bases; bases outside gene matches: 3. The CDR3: CASSRGQMNTEAFF. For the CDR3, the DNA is TGTGCCAGCAGCAGGGGACAGATGAACACTGAAGCTTTCTTT. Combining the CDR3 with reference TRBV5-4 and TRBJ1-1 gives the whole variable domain ETGVTQSPTHLIKTRGQQVTLRCSSQSGHNTVSWYQQALGQGPQFIFQYYREEENGRGNFPPRFSGLQFPNYSSELNVNALELDDSALYLCASSRGQMNTEAFFGQGTRLTVV.

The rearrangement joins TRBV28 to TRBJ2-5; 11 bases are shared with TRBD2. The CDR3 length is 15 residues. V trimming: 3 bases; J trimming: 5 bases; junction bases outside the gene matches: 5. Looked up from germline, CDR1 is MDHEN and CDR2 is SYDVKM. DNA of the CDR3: TGTGCCAGCAGTTTTTCTAGCGGGGGGAGGGAGACCCAGTACTTC. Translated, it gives CASSFSSGGRETQYF.

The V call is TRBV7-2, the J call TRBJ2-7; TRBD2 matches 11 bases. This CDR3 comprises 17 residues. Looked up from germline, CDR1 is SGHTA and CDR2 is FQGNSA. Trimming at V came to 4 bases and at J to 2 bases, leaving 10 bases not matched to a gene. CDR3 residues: CASSSRGTSGFTYEQYF. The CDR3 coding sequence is TGTGCCAGCAGCTCCCGCGGGACTAGCGGCTTCACCTACGAGCAGTACTTC.

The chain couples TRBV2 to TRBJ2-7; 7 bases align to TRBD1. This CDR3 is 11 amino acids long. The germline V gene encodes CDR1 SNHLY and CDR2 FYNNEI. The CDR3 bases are TGTGCCAGCAGTCAAAGACAGGGTTTCGATGTC. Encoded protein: CASSQRQGFDV.

This chain's CDR3 is CASSFPGTSGGADTQYF. DNA of the CDR3: TGTGCCAGCAGCTTCCCTGGGACTAGCGGGGGGGCAGATACGCAGTATTTT. The chain uses TRBV7-2 and TRBJ2-3; TRBD2 aligns across 16 bases. The CDR3 spans 17 residues. V shed 3 bases, J shed 4 bases, and the junction held 4 bases outside the gene matches. Germline V gives CDR1 SGHTA, CDR2 FQGNSA.

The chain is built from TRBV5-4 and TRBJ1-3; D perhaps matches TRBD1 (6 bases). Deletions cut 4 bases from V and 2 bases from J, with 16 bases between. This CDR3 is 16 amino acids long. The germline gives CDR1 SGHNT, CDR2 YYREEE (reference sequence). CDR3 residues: CASSLRGGTPGNTIYF. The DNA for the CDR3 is TGTGCCAGCAGCCTTCGGGGGGGCACCCCTGGAAACACCATATATTTT.

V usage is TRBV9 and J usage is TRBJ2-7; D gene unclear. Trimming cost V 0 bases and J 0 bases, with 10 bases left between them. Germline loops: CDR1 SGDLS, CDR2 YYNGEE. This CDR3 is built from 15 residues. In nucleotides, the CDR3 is TGTGCCAGCAGCGTAGGGGCAGGAAGCTCCTACGAGCAGTACTTC. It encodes CASSVGAGSSYEQYF.

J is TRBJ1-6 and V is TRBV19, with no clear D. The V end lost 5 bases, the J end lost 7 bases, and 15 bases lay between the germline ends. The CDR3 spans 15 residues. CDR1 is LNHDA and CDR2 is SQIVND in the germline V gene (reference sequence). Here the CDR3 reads CASSADKGRNSPLHF. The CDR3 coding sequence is TGTGCCAGTAGTGCTGATAAGGGCCGCAATTCACCCCTCCACTTT.

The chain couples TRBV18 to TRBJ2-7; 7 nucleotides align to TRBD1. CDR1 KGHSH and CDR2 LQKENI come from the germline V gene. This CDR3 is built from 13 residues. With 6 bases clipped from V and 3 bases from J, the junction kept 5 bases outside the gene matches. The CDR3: CASSSGQVYEQYF. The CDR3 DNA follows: TGTGCCAGCTCTAGTGGACAGGTCTACGAGCAGTACTTC.

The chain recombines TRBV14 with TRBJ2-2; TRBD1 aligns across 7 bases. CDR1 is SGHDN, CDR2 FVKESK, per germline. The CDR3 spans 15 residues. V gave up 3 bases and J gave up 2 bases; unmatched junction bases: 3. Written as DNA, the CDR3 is TGTGCCAGCAGCCACCACAGGGGCAACACCGGGGAGCTGTTTTTT. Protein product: CASSHHRGNTGELFF. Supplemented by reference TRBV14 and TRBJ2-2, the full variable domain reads EAGVTQFPSHSVIEKGQTVTLRCDPISGHDNLYWYRRVMGKEIKFLLHFVKESKQDESGMPNNRFLAERTGGTYSTLKVQPAELEDSGVYFCASSHHRGNTGELFFGEGSRLTVL.

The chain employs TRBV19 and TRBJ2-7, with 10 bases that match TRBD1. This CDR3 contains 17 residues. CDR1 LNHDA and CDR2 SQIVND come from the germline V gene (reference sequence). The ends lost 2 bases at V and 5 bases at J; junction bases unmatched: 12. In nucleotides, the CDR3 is TGTGCCAGTAGTATAAAGTTAAGGGGACAGGGGTACCACGAGCAGTACTTC. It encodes CASSIKLRGQGYHEQYF.

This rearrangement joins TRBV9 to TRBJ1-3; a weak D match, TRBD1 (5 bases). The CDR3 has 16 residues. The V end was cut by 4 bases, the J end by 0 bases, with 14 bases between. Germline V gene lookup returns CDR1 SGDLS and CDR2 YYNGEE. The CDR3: CASSYDRGNSGNTIYF. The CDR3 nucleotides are TGTGCCAGCAGCTATGACAGAGGGAACTCTGGAAACACCATATATTTT.

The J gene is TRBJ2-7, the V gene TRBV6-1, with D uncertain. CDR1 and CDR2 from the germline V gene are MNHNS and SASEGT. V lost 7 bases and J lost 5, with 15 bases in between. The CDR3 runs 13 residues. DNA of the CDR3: TGTGCCAGCATCCCTACTACGTCCGACGAGCAGTACTTC. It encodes CASIPTTSDEQYF.

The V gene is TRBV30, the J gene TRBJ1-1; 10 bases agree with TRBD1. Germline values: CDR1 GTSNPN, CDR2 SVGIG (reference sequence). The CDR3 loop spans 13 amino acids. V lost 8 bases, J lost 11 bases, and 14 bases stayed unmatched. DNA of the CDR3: TGTGCCGGAAACCGGGACAGGGGATCAGCGGCTTTCTTT. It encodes CAGNRDRGSAAFF.